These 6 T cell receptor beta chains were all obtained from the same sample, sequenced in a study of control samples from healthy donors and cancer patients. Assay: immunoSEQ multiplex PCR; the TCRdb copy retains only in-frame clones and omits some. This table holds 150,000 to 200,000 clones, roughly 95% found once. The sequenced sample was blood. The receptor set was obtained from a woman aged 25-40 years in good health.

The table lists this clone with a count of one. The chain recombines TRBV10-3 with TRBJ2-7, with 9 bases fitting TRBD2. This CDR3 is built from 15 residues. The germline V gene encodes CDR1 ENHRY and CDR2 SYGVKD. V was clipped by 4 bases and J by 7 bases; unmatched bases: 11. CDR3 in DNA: TGTGCCATCAGTGGGGGAGAGGCGGGAGGGAGAGAGCAGTACTTC. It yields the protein CAISGGEAGGREQYF.

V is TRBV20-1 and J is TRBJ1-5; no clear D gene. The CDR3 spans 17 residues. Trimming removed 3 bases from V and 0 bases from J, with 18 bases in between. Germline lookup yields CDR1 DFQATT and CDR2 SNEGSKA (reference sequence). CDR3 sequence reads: CSASTPITVNSNQPQHF. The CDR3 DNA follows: TGCAGTGCTAGTACCCCGATAACAGTGAATAGCAATCAGCCCCAGCATTTT.

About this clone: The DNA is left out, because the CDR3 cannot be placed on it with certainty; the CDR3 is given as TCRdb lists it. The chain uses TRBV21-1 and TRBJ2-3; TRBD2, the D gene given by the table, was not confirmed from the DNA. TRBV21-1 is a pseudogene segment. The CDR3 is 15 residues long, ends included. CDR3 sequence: CASSVGRGAADTQYF.

The CDR3 here is CASSIAVRSSYNEQFF. The CDR3, as DNA: TGCGCCAGCAGCATAGCGGTACGGAGCTCCTACAATGAGCAGTTCTTC. V gene TRBV5-1 combines with J gene TRBJ2-1; maybe TRBD2 (6 bases). The CDR3 sequence is 16 residues long. The germline V and J ends were trimmed by 4 bases and 0 bases, with 14 bases remaining between them. The germline V gene has CDR1 SGHRS and CDR2 YFSETQ.

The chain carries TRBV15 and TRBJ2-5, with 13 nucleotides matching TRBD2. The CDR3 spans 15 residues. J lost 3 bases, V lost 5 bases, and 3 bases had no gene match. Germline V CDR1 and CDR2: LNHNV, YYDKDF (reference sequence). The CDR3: CATSGGTSGEETQYF. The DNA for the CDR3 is TGTGCCACCAGCGGCGGGACTAGCGGGGAAGAGACCCAGTACTTC.

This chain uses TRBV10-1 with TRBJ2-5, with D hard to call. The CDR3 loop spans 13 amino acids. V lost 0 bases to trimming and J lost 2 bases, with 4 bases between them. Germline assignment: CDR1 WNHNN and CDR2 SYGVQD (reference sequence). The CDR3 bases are TGCGCCAGCAGTGAGTCCCTTCAAGAGACCCAGTACTTC. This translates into CASSESLQETQYF.